This entry lists 14 T cell receptor beta chains sequenced from one sample in a study of T cell changes during pregnancy in multiple sclerosis. Generated by immunoSEQ multiplex PCR, the TCRdb table keeps only in-frame clones and is missing some. This sample has under 80,000 clones, with approximately 93% found just once. The input for sequencing was peripheral blood, taken in the second trimester of pregnancy. Source of these receptors: a female donor with multiple sclerosis, enrolled in a pregnancy study.

This clone was seen a handful of times. The genes are TRBV4-2 and TRBJ2-1; 8 bases are shared with TRBD2. The CDR3 has 16 amino acids. With 0 bases clipped from V and 4 bases from J, the junction kept 5 bases outside the gene matches. The V gene's germline CDR1 is LGHNA and CDR2 YNFKEQ. The CDR3 reads CASSQEGAGEYNEQFF. CDR3 DNA sequence: TGTGCCAGCAGCCAAGAGGGAGCGGGGGAATACAATGAGCAGTTCTTC.

CDR3: CASSLSTGGNTGELFF. The CDR3 bases are TGCGCCAGCAGCTTGTCGACAGGGGGGAACACCGGGGAGCTGTTTTTT. The rearrangement uses TRBV5-1 and TRBJ2-2; TRBD1 matches at 9 bases. V shed 1 base, J shed 1 base, and the junction held 2 bases outside the gene matches. The CDR3 has 16 amino acids. Germline V gene lookup returns CDR1 SGHRS and CDR2 YFSETQ.

V usage is TRBV7-2 and J usage is TRBJ1-2; TRBD1 might be the D (6 bases). Germline CDR1 and CDR2: SGHTA and FQGNSA. The CDR3 sequence is 15 residues long. Trimming cost V 4 bases and J 4 bases, with 16 bases left between them. In DNA, the CDR3 is TGTGCCAGCAGCTCCCAGGACAGTGTGCTCTATGGCTACACCTTC. Translating gives CASSSQDSVLYGYTF.

The table lists this clone with a count of one. The chain uses TRBV27 and TRBJ2-5, with TRBD1 matching 9 bases. The CDR3 spans 15 residues. V shed 0 bases, J shed 1 base, and the junction held 0 bases outside the gene matches. Germline CDR1 MNHEY, CDR2 SMNVEV (reference sequence). The CDR3 DNA follows: TGTGCCAGCAGTTTATCGGGACAGGGCCAAGAGACCCAGTACTTC. It specifies CASSLSGQGQETQYF.

This clone has just a few counts. J is TRBJ1-3 and V is TRBV14, with no clear D. This CDR3 comprises 13 residues. V lost 1 base and J lost 9, with 10 bases in between. Germline CDR1 is SGHDN and CDR2 is FVKESK. The CDR3 protein is CASSQGAYGTIYF. CDR3 DNA sequence: TGTGCCAGCAGCCAAGGGGCGTATGGCACCATATATTTT.

The chain is built from TRBV19 and TRBJ2-7, with TRBD2 matching 9 bases. CDR1 is LNHDA and CDR2 is SQIVND in the germline V gene (reference sequence). V dropped 5 bases and J dropped 1; count of bases not matched to a gene: 6. This CDR3 spans 15 amino acids. In DNA, the CDR3 is TGTGCCAGTAGTGTGGGACTAGCTGCTTCCTACGAGCAGTACTTC. This translates into CASSVGLAASYEQYF.

The J gene is TRBJ1-1, the V gene TRBV7-6, with 7 bases identical to TRBD1. Unmatched junction bases numbered 1, after V lost 5 bases and J lost 1 base. The CDR3 is 13 residues long. Germline CDR1 and CDR2: SGHVS and FNYEAQ. CDR3 nucleotides: TGTGCCAGCAGCCCAGGGGGGAACACTGAAGCTTTCTTT. It specifies CASSPGGNTEAFF.

V gene TRBV19 combines with J gene TRBJ2-1; the match to TRBD2 covers 8 bases. With 3 bases clipped from V and 8 bases from J, the junction kept 6 bases outside the gene matches. Germline CDR1 reads LNHDA; CDR2 reads SQIVND (reference sequence). CDR3 length equals 14 residues. The CDR3 coding sequence is TGTGCCAGTAGTATCGAGCGGGAGAGCGATGAGCAGTTCTTC. Its translation: CASSIERESDEQFF.

Remarks on this clone: This same CDR3 is encoded by further DNA sequences in the sample. V usage is TRBV5-1 and J usage is TRBJ2-3; unclear D gene. This CDR3 is 12 amino acids long. Trimming took 2 bases from V and 3 from J, leaving 4 bases between them. Germline assignment: CDR1 SGHRS and CDR2 YFSETQ. CDR3 protein: CASSFGTDTQYF. DNA for the CDR3: TGCGCCAGCAGCTTCGGTACAGATACGCAGTATTTT.

The chain recombines TRBV7-6 with TRBJ2-7; TRBD2 matches at 9 bases. The CDR3 spans 15 residues. Germline values: CDR1 SGHVS, CDR2 FNYEAQ. The V segment lost 5 bases and the J segment 5 bases; nucleotides outside the gene matches: 10. The chain's CDR3 is CASSQSSGRSDEQYF. CDR3 sequence (DNA): TGTGCCAGCAGCCAGAGTAGCGGGAGATCGGACGAGCAGTACTTC.

The rearrangement links TRBV2 to TRBJ1-2; 7 bases map to TRBD1. With V trimmed by 2 bases and J by 3 bases, 6 bases remained unmatched. Germline values: CDR1 SNHLY, CDR2 FYNNEI. CDR3 length equals 15 residues. The CDR3 is CASSESTGTDYGYTF. The CDR3 DNA reads TGTGCCAGCAGTGAATCGACAGGGACAGACTATGGCTACACCTTC. The complete variable domain, with remaining parts taken from reference TRBV2 and TRBJ1-2, reads EPEVTQTPSHQVTQMGQEVILRCVPISNHLYFYWYRQILGQKVEFLVSFYNNEISEKSEIFDDQFSVERPDGSNFTLKIRSTKLEDSAMYFCASSESTGTDYGYTFGSGTRLTVV.

By proportion, this clone is medium-sized. CDR3 in amino acids: CSVAEQGASNQPQHF. The CDR3, as DNA: TGCAGCGTCGCCGAACAGGGGGCTAGCAATCAGCCCCAGCATTTT. V is TRBV29-1 and J is TRBJ1-5; 9 positions agree with TRBD1. Germline values: CDR1 SQVTM, CDR2 ANQGSEA. After removal of 6 bases from V and 0 bases from J, the junction contained 6 bases not matched to a gene. This CDR3 has 15 amino acids.

The chain carries TRBV7-6 and TRBJ2-1; 9 bases are a match to TRBD2. V lost 6 bases, J lost 6 bases, and 6 bases stayed unmatched. Germline loops: CDR1 SGHVS, CDR2 FNYEAQ. The length of the CDR3 is 14 residues. The CDR3 DNA reads TGTGCCAGCAGTCCATATAGCGGGAGCAATGAGCAGTTCTTC. Its protein product is CASSPYSGSNEQFF. Filled out from reference TRBV7-6 and TRBJ2-1, the complete variable domain reads GAGVSQSPRYKVTKRGQDVALRCDPISGHVSLYWYRQALGQGPEFLTYFNYEAQQDKSGLPNDRFSAERPEGSISTLTIQRTEQRDSAMYRCASSPYSGSNEQFFGPGTRLTVL.

V and J are TRBV7-9 and TRBJ2-2; weak D call: TRBD1 (7 bases). The CDR3 runs to 14 residues. Trimming stripped 4 bases from V and 5 bases from J, with 11 bases between. Germline V gene data show CDR1 as SEHNR and CDR2 as FQNEAQ (reference sequence). The DNA of the CDR3 is TGTGCCAGCAGCTACAGGGGAGGAACCGGGGAGCTGTTTTTT. It codes for CASSYRGGTGELFF.